The TCR beta chain under discussion was sequenced for a study of blood T cell repertoires in COVID-19. This clone was counted a few times. Clones were read by immunoSEQ multiplex PCR, and TCRdb kept only the in-frame ones, dropping some. The sample lists about 100,000 clones, about 88% seen once, with 2% to 2.5% in the top ten. This CDR3 has 19 residues. Trimming cost V 5 bases and J 0 bases; bases outside gene matches: 12. Per germline, CDR1 LNHDA and CDR2 SQIVND (reference sequence). The TCR comes from a human donor in a cohort sampled during active COVID-19. Sequencing input: peripheral blood. The V gene is TRBV19, the J gene TRBJ2-6; 8 nucleotides match TRBD2. CDR3 sequence (DNA): TGTGCCAGTAGTGCCCCTCGCGGGGGGCTTAGCTCTGGGGCCAACGTCCTGACTTTC. Residues: CASSAPRGGLSSGANVLTF.